The clone carrying this T cell receptor beta chain was detected once. What it recognizes is unknown. Germline values: CDR1 LNHDA, CDR2 SQIVND (reference sequence). This CDR3 region has 14 residues. With V trimmed by 6 bases and J by 5 bases, 9 bases remained unmatched. The data were obtained in a study of OX40 agonist ivuxolimab in advanced cancers. The method was immunoSEQ multiplex PCR; TCRdb's version includes in-frame clones alone and lacks a portion of them. The profile covers about 77,000 clones, with approximately 85% appearing a single time and 0.65% to 0.8% taken by the ten largest. Study observations and caveats: Some of the lowest clonal expansion was seen in partial responders at 0.1-3.0 mg/kg.

This chain connects TRBV19 to TRBJ2-5; 7 bases match TRBD2. The clonotype was recovered from an adult with an advanced solid tumor such as melanoma, head and neck, liver or kidney cancer. Sample: CD4+ or CD8+ T cells sorted from blood, taken in a trial of the OX40 agonist ivuxolimab. The CDR3 here is CASSRSAGRETQYF. CDR3 DNA: TGTGCCAGTAGCCGCTCAGCGGGGCGGGAGACCCAGTACTTC.